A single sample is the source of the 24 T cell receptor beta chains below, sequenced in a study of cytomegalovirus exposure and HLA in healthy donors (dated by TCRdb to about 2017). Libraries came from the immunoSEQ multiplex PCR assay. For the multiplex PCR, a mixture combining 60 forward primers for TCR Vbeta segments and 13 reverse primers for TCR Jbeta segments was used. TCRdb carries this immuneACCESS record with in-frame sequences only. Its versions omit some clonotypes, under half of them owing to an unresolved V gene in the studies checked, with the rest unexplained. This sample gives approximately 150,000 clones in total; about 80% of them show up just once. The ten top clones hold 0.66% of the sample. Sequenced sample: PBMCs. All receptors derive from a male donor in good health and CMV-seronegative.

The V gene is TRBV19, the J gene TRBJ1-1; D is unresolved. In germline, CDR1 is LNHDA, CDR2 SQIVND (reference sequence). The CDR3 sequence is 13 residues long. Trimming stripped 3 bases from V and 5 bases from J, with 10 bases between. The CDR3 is CASSIGVGTEAFF. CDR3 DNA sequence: TGTGCCAGTAGTATCGGGGTAGGGACTGAAGCTTTCTTT.

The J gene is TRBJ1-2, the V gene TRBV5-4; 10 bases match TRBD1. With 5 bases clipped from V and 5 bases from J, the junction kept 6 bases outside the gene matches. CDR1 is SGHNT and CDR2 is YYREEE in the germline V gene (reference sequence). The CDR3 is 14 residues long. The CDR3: CASSSWTGGYGYTF. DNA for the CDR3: TGTGCCAGCAGTTCATGGACAGGGGGTTATGGCTACACCTTC.

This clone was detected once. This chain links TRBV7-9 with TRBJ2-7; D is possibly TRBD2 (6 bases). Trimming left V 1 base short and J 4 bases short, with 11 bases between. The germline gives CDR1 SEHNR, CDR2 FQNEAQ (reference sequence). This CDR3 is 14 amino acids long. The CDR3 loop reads CASSLGRGAYEQYF. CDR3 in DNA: TGTGCCAGCAGCTTAGGACGCGGGGCTTACGAGCAGTACTTC. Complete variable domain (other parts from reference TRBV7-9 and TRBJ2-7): DTGVSQNPRHKITKRGQNVTFRCDPISEHNRLYWYRQTLGQGPEFLTYFQNEAQLEKSRLLSDRFSAERPKGSFSTLEIQRTEQGDSAMYLCASSLGRGAYEQYFGPGTRLTVT.

The CDR3 protein is CASSPLERSSYTF. CDR3 DNA: TGCGCCAGCAGCCCTTTAGAAAGATCAAGCTACACCTTC. The J gene is TRBJ1-2, the V gene TRBV4-1; D call uncertain. CDR3 length equals 13 residues. In germline, CDR1 is MGHRA, CDR2 YSYEKL. Trimming left V 4 bases short and J 9 bases short, with 15 bases between.

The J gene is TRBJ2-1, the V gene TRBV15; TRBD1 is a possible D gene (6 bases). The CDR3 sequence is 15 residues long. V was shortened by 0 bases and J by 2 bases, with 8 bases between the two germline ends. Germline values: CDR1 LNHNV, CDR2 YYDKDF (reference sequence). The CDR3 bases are TGTGCCACCAGCAGAGATCGGACAGCCTACAATGAGCAGTTCTTC. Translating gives CATSRDRTAYNEQFF.

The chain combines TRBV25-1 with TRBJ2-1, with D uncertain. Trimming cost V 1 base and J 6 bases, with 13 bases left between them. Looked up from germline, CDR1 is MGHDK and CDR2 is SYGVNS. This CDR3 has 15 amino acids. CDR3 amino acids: CASSEFEQFRNEQFF. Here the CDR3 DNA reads TGTGCCAGCAGTGAATTCGAACAGTTTCGCAATGAGCAGTTCTTC.

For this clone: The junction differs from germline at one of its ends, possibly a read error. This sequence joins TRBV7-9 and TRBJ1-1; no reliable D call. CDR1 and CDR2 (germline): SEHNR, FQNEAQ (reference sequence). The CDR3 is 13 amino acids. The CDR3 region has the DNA TGTTCCAGCAGCCCCGGGTCAAACACTGAAGCTTTCTTT. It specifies CSSSPGSNTEAFF.

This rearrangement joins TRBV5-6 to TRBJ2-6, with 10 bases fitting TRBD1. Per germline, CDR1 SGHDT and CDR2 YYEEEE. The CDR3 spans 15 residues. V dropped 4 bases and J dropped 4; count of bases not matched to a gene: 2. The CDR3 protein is CASSDRGPGANVLTF. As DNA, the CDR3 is TGTGCCAGCAGCGACAGGGGGCCGGGGGCCAACGTCCTGACTTTC.

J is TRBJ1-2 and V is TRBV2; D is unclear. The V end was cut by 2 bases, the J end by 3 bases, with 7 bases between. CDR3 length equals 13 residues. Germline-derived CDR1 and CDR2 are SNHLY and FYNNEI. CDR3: CASSETRDYGYTF. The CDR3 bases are TGTGCCAGCAGTGAAACTAGGGACTATGGCTACACCTTC. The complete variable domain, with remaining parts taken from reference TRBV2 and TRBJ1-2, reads EPEVTQTPSHQVTQMGQEVILRCVPISNHLYFYWYRQILGQKVEFLVSFYNNEISEKSEIFDDQFSVERPDGSNFTLKIRSTKLEDSAMYFCASSETRDYGYTFGSGTRLTVV.

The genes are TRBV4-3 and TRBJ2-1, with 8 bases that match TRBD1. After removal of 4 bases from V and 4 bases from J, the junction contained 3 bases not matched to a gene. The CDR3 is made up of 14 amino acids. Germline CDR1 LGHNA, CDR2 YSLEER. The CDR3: CASSPGQEYNEQFF. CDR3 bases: TGCGCCAGCAGCCCGGGACAGGAGTACAATGAGCAGTTCTTC.

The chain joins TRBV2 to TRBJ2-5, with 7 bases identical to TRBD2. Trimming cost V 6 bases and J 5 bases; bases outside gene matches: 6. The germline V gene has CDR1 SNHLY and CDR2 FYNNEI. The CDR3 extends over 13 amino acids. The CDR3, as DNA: TGTGCCAGCAGAGCGGGACCTGGGGAGACCCAGTACTTC. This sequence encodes CASRAGPGETQYF.

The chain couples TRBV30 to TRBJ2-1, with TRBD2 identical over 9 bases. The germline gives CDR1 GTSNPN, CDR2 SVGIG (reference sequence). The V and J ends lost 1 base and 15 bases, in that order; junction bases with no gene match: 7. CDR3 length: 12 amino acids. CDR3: CAWSEPASGTFF. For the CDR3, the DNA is TGTGCCTGGAGTGAACCCGCTAGCGGGACGTTCTTC.

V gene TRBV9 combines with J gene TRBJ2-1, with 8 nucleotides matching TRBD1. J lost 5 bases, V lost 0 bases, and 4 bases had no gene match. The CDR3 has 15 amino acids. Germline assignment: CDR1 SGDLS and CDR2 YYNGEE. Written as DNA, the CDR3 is TGTGCCAGCAGCGTAGGGACAGGGTTGGACAATGAGCAGTTCTTC. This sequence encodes CASSVGTGLDNEQFF.

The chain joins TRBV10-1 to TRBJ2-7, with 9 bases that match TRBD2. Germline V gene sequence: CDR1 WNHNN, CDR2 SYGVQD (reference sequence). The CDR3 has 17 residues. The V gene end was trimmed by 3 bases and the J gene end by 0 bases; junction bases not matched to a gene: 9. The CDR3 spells CASSDRAQRGVSYEQYF. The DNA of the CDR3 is TGCGCCAGCAGTGATCGCGCACAGCGGGGGGTCTCCTACGAGCAGTACTTC.

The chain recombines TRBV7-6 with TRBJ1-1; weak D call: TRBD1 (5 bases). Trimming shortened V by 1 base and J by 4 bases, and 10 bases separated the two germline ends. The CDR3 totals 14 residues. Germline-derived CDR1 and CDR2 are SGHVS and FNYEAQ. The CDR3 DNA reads TGTGCCAGCAGCTTAGGGGGCCCGGGCACTGAAGCTTTCTTT. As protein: CASSLGGPGTEAFF. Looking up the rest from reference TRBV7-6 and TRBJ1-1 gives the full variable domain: GAGVSQSPRYKVTKRGQDVALRCDPISGHVSLYWYRQALGQGPEFLTYFNYEAQQDKSGLPNDRFSAERPEGSISTLTIQRTEQRDSAMYRCASSLGGPGTEAFFGQGTRLTVV.

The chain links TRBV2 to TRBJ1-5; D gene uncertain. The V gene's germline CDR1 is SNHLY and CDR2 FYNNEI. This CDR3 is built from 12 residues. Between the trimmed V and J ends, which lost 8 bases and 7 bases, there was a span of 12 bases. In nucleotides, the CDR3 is TGTGCCAGCCAAGAGGGTCGGCAGCCCCAGCATTTT. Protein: CASQEGRQPQHF.

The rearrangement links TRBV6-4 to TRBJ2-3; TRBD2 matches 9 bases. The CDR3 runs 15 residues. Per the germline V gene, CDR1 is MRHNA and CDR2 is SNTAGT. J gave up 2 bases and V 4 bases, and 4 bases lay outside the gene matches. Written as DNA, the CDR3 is TGTGCCAGCAGTGCGACTAGCGGAAACACAGATACGCAGTATTTT. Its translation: CASSATSGNTDTQYF.

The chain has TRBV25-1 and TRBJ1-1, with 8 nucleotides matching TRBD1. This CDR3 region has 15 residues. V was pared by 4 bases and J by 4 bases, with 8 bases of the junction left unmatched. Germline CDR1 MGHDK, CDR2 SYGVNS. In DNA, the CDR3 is TGTGCCAGCAGTGGCGCAGGGGGCGATGGCACTGAAGCTTTCTTT. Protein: CASSGAGGDGTEAFF.

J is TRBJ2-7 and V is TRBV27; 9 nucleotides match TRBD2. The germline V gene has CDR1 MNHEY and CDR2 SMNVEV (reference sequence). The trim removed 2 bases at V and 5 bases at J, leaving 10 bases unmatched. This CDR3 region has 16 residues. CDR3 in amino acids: CASSLDLREGHNEQYF. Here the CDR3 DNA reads TGTGCCAGCAGTTTAGATTTGCGGGAGGGCCATAACGAGCAGTACTTC.

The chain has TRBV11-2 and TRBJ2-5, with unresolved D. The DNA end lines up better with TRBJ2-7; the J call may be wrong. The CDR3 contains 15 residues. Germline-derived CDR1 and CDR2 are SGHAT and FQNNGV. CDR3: CASSLGRGYIYEQYF. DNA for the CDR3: TGTGCCAGCAGCTTAGGTAGAGGCTATATCTACGAGCAGTACTTC.

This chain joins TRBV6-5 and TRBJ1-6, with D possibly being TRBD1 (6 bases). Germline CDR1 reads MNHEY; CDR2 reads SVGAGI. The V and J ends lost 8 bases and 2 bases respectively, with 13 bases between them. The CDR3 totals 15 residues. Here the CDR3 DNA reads TGTGCCAGCGAGCTCCGGACAGCCTATAATTCACCCCTCCACTTT. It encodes CASELRTAYNSPLHF.

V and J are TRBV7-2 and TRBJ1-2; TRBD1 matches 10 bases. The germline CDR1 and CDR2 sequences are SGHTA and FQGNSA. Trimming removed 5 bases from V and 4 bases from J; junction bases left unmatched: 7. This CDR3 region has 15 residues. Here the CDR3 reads CASSTWTGGSYGYTF. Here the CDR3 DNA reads TGTGCCAGCAGCACCTGGACAGGGGGGAGCTATGGCTACACCTTC.

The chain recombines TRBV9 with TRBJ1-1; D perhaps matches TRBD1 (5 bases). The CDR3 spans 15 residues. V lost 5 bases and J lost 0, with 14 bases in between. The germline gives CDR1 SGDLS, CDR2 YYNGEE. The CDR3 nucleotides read TGTGCCAGCAGTTCCGACAGACTCATGAACACTGAAGCTTTCTTT. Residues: CASSSDRLMNTEAFF.

The CDR3: CASSFADHADTQYF. In DNA form, the CDR3 reads TGTGCCAGCAGCTTTGCGGATCACGCAGATACGCAGTATTTT. The chain recombines TRBV7-3 with TRBJ2-3, with D uncertain. V was trimmed by 3 bases and J by 4 bases, leaving 11 bases between them. The germline V gene encodes CDR1 SGHTA and CDR2 FQGTGA. The CDR3 length is 14 residues.